The T cell receptor beta chain under discussion was sequenced for a study of blood T cells in healthy people across ages. The study's findings and limits: Naive T cell percentage showed a strong correlation with the diversity of TCR beta. Researchers judged that diversity estimates from one million T cells fell short of true values. Age showed a roughly linear inverse relationship with TCR beta diversity per million T cells.

As regards this clonotype: Antigen: not known.

Each donor supplied around 10 milliliters of peripheral blood. A second 7 to 11 cycle PCR used barcoded and J-beta primers. In TCRdb, the 5' RACE reads were re-called with MiXCR into one record per CDR3 protein. Of some 860,000 distinct CDR3 sequences in the sample, more than 50% were seen once. The clonotype originates from a man between 40 and 49 years old in good health. The material sequenced was blood.

In nucleotides, the CDR3 is TGTGCCAGCAGCTTAGGGGGACAGGGGGCTCTGAATGAGCAGTTCTTC. Residues: CASSLGGQGALNEQFF. The V and J genes are TRBV11-3 and TRBJ2-1; 12 nucleotides align to TRBD1. The CDR3 totals 16 residues. Trimming at V came to 1 base and at J to 7 bases, leaving 5 bases not matched to a gene. Germline loops: CDR1 SGHNT, CDR2 YENEEA.